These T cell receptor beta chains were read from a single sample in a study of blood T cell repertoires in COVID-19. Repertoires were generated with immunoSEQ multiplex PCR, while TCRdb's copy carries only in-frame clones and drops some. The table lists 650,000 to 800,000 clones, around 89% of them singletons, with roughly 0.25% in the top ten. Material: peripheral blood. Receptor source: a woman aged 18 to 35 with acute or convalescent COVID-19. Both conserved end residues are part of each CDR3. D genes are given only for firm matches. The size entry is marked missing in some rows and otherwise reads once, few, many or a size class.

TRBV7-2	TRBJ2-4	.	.	CASSPVGLAKNIQYF	TGTGCCAGCAGCCCCGTGGGCCTAGCCAAAAACATTCAGTACTTC
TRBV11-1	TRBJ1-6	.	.	CASSLMGGQSSPLHF	TGTGCCAGCAGCCTCATGGGGGGGCAAAGCTCACCCCTCCACTTT
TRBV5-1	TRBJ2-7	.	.	CASSLDGQGGYEQYF	TGCGCCAGCAGCTTGGACGGACAGGGAGGGTACGAGCAGTACTTC
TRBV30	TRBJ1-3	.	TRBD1	CAWQTGTGLNTIYF	TGTGCCTGGCAGACCGGGACAGGTTTAAACACCATATATTTT
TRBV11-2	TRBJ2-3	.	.	CATQGWGNTDTQYF	TGTGCCACCCAGGGGTGGGGGAACACAGATACGCAGTATTTT
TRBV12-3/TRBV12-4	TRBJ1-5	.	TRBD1	CASSSGGVQPQHF	TGTGCCAGCAGTTCAGGGGGCGTTCAGCCCCAGCATTTT
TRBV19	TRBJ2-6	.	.	CASSIDRVGANVLTF	TGTGCCAGTAGTATAGATCGTGTAGGGGCCAACGTCCTGACTTTC
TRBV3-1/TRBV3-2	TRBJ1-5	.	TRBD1	CASSHGDRNNQPQHF	TGTGCCAGCAGCCATGGGGACAGAAACAATCAGCCCCAGCATTTT
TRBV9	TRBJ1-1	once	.	CASSPSIRGEAFF	TGTGCCAGCAGCCCCAGTATCCGAGGGGAAGCTTTCTTT
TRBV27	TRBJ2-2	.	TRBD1	CASFSTGVNTGELFF	TGTGCCAGCTTTTCTACAGGGGTAAACACCGGGGAGCTGTTTTTT
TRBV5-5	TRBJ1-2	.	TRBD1	CASSPGQGARPGYTF	TGTGCCAGCAGCCCTGGACAGGGGGCAAGGCCGGGCTACACCTTC
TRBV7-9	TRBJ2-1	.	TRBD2	CASSSSGPLGNEQFF	TGTGCCAGCAGCTCTAGCGGGCCCCTAGGGAATGAGCAGTTCTTC
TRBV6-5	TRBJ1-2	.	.	CASSYSSQDGYTF	TGTGCCAGCAGTTACTCTTCACAGGATGGCTACACCTTC
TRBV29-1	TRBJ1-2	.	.	CSVARGGALNYGYTF	TGCAGCGTTGCGCGGGGGGGGGCCCTTAACTATGGCTACACCTTC
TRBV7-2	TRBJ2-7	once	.	CASSLAIVPYEQYF	TGTGCCAGCAGCTTAGCCATAGTCCCCTACGAGCAGTACTTC
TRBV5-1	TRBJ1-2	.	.	CASGRGGSYGYTF	TGCGCCAGCGGCAGGGGAGGGAGCTATGGCTACACCTTC
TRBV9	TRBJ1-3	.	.	CASSDTPEISGNTIYF	TGTGCCAGCAGCGACACCCCAGAAATCTCTGGAAACACCATATATTTT
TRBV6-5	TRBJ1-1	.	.	CASSYRGQLNTEAFF	TGTGCCAGCAGTTACAGGGGTCAGTTGAACACTGAAGCTTTCTTT
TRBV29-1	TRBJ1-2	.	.	CSVGGAYGYTF	TGCAGCGTCGGGGGGGCCTATGGCTACACCTTC
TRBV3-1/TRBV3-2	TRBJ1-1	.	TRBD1	CASSQEDRVSPAFF	TGTGCCAGCAGCCAAGAGGACAGGGTATCTCCGGCTTTCTTT
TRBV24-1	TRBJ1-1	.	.	CATSDLRRGEAFF	TGTGCCACCAGTGATTTGCGCAGGGGTGAAGCTTTCTTT
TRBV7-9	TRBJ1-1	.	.	CASSSRANTEAFF	TGTGCCAGCAGTTCGCGAGCGAACACTGAAGCTTTCTTT
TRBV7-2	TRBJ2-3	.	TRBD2	CASSLARILLAGGPFGTYTQYF	TGTGCCAGCAGCTTAGCGAGGATTCTTCTAGCGGGGGGGCCGTTTGGGACATATACGCAGTATTTT
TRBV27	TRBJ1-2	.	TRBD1	CASSRGQAQGGYTF	TGTGCCAGCAGCCGAGGACAGGCCCAGGGGGGCTACACCTTC
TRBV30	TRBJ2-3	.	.	CAWREGRVVDTQYF	TGTGCCTGGAGGGAGGGACGAGTAGTGGATACGCAGTATTTT
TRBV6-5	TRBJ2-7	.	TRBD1	CASRDNRGLYEQYF	TGTGCCAGCAGGGACAACAGGGGGCTATACGAGCAGTACTTC
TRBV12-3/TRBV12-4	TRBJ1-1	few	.	CASLRRQNTEAFF	TGTGCCAGCCTAAGAAGACAGAACACTGAAGCTTTCTTT
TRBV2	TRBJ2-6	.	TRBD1	CASSEPPLPGQGPGANVLTF	TGTGCCAGCAGTGAACCCCCTTTACCGGGACAGGGGCCTGGGGCCAACGTCCTGACTTTC
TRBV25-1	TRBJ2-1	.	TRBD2	CASSTLAVYNEQFF	TGTGCCAGCAGTACCCTAGCGGTTTACAATGAGCAGTTCTTC
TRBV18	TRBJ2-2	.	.	CASSHTEELFF	TGTGCCAGCTCACATACAGAGGAGCTGTTTTTT
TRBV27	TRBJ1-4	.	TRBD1	CASRRRTGGLEKLFF	TGTGCCAGCAGGAGGAGGACAGGGGGCTTGGAAAAACTGTTTTTT
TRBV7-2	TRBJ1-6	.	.	CASSPTQASSYNSPLHF	TGTGCCAGCAGCCCAACACAGGCTAGCTCCTATAATTCACCCCTCCACTTT
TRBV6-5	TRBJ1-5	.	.	CASTADSSNQPQHF	TGTGCCAGCACCGCGGACAGTAGCAATCAGCCCCAGCATTTT
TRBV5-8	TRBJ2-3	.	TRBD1	CASGTGDGTDTQYF	TGTGCCAGCGGAACAGGGGACGGCACAGATACGCAGTATTTT
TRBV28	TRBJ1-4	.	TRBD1	CASSSQAGGTEKLFF	TGTGCCAGCAGCTCTCAAGCAGGGGGCACTGAAAAACTGTTTTTT
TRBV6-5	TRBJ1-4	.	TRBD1	CASSYSGGPNEKLFF	TGTGCCAGCAGTTACTCAGGGGGCCCGAATGAAAAACTGTTTTTT
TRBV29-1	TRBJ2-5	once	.	CSVRVRGLAETQYF	TGCAGCGTTCGAGTGAGGGGGTTGGCAGAGACCCAGTACTTC
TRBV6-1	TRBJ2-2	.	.	CASSEGRPGTGELFF	TGTGCCAGCAGTGAAGGGCGGCCGGGGACCGGGGAGCTGTTTTTT
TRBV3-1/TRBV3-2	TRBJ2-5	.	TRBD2	CASTTSPGLARQTQYF	TGTGCCAGCACCACATCCCCGGGACTAGCGAGACAGACCCAGTACTTC
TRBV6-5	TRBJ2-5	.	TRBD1	CASRRGLGETQYF	TGTGCCAGCAGGAGGGGGCTGGGGGAGACCCAGTACTTC
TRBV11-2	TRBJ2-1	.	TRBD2	CASSLHGGLVKNEQFF	TGTGCCAGCAGCTTACACGGAGGACTAGTGAAAAATGAGCAGTTCTTC
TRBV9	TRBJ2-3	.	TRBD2	CASSDGTSVDTQYF	TGTGCCAGCAGCGACGGGACTAGCGTCGATACGCAGTATTTT
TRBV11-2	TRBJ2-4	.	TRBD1	CASSRSDRGQNIQYF	TGTGCCAGCAGCCGAAGCGACAGGGGGCAAAACATTCAGTACTTC
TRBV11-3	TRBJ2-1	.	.	CASSSGLGGGEQFF	TGTGCCAGCAGCTCGGGACTAGGGGGCGGTGAGCAGTTCTTC
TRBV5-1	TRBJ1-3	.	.	CASSGGGAGNTIYF	TGCGCCAGCAGCGGAGGAGGGGCGGGAAACACCATATATTTT
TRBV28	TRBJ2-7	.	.	CASGGVTYEQYF	TGTGCCAGCGGAGGGGTCACCTACGAGCAGTACTTC
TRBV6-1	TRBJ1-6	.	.	CASSERGQLQGSYNSPLHF	TGTGCCAGCAGTGAAAGAGGCCAACTACAAGGCTCCTATAATTCACCCCTCCACTTT
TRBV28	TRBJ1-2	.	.	CAVEGYGYTF	TGTGCCGTGGAGGGCTATGGCTACACCTTC
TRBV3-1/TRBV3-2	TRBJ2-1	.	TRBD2	CASSQGHQRGSYEQFF	TGTGCCAGCAGCCAAGGTCACCAGCGGGGGAGCTATGAGCAGTTCTTC
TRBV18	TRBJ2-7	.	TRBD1	CASSQGQGPYEQYF	TGTGCCAGCTCACAGGGACAGGGGCCCTACGAGCAGTACTTC
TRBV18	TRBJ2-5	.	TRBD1	CASSGQVGATQYF	TGTGCCAGCTCAGGACAGGTAGGGGCGACCCAGTACTTC
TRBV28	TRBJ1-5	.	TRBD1	CASTLDRGRNQPQHF	TGTGCCAGCACCTTGGACAGGGGACGTAATCAGCCCCAGCATTTT